These 4 T cell receptor beta chains share one sample of origin, sequenced in a study of CD8 T cells in Susac syndrome. cDNA came from about 0.46 to 1 ug RNA primed by random hexamers. TCRdb re-derived calls from the immunoSEQ multiplex PCR reads in MiXCR, one entry per CDR3 protein. The sample contains some 150,000 distinct CDR3 sequences, around 95% of which appear only once. The sequencing input was CD8+ T cells from PBMCs. The receptor set was obtained from a human donor with multiple sclerosis.

V is TRBV20-1 and J is TRBJ1-6, with 11 bases that match TRBD1. CDR1 is DFQATT, CDR2 SNEGSKA, per germline (reference sequence). CDR3 size: 15 residues. V gave up 5 bases and J gave up 9 bases; unmatched junction bases: 9. Here the CDR3 DNA reads TGCAGTGCTCGCCTAGGGACAGGGGGGAGTTCACCCCTCCACTTT. Its translation is CSARLGTGGSSPLHF.

This clonotype was observed a single time. CDR3 nucleotides: TGCAGTGCTAGAGTCCCTCGCCCCCCAGGGGCCCCGTACGAGCAGTACTTC. Its translation is CSARVPRPPGAPYEQYF. The chain couples TRBV20-1 to TRBJ2-7; D is possibly TRBD1 (6 bases). There are 17 residues in the CDR3. The germline V gene has CDR1 DFQATT and CDR2 SNEGSKA (reference sequence). The V gene lost 1 base and the J gene lost 4 bases, with 23 bases spanning the gap.

The CDR3 spells CASSQAEGQIGYTF. For the CDR3, the DNA is TGTGCCAGCAGCCAAGCCGAGGGGCAAATTGGCTACACCTTC. This rearrangement joins TRBV14 to TRBJ1-2, with D maybe TRBD1 (5 bases). This CDR3 spans 14 amino acids. V lost 1 base and J 7 bases, leaving 13 bases between the germline ends. CDR1 SGHDN and CDR2 FVKESK come from the germline V gene.

The chain combines TRBV4-3 with TRBJ2-5; D not resolved. Germline assignment: CDR1 LGHNA and CDR2 YSLEER. The CDR3 contains 11 residues. V lost 7 bases and J 11 bases, leaving 14 bases between the germline ends. Here the CDR3 DNA reads TGCGCCAGCACATTAGACGGTTGTCAGTACTTC. Its translation: CASTLDGCQYF.